This record covers a single TCR beta chain. Its antigen remains unknown. This sample includes further DNA sequences coding for the same CDR3. The sample is drawn from a study of graft-versus-host responses after intestinal transplantation. Findings and limits, study-wide: The recipient marrow held GvH clones, and some of them showed up first in ileum or blood.

Measured with immunoSEQ multiplex PCR; TCRdb has only the in-frame clones, and not every one. The table lists some 40,000 clones, over 85% of them singletons. Germline V gene sequence: CDR1 MGHRA, CDR2 YSYEKL. Trimming cost V 4 bases and J 0 bases, with 13 bases left between them. CDR3 length: 17 residues. The clonotype originates from a human patient who received an intestinal transplant, so some T cells may come from the graft donor. The chain carries TRBV4-1 and TRBJ2-6; D is unclear. The starting material was PBMCs, obtained around 270 days after transplant. The CDR3 DNA reads TGCGCCAGCAGCCCCCAAGAATTTTACTCTGGGGCCAACGTCCTGACTTTC. Its protein is CASSPQEFYSGANVLTF.